This T cell receptor (beta chain) was identified during a study of siplizumab effects on memory and regulatory T cells (dated by TCRdb to about 2019). Context from the whole study: The effect of the anti-CD2 antibody siplizumab on alloreactive T-cell subsets was examined in allogeneic mixed lymphocyte reactions constructed from human PBMCs. The paper's findings and limits, for the study overall: Unstimulated naive T cells appeared more diverse than memory T cells, and naive cells seemed to contribute substantially to the alloresponse. Among mappable alloreactive CD4+ clones, the Treg-derived fraction averaged around 69% with siplizumab versus around 25% in control reactions. The cumulative frequency of alloreactive sequences that could be traced back to unstimulated CD4+ memory T cells was significantly reduced by siplizumab. For roughly 75-97% of proliferating CD4+ or CD8+ clones, no naive or memory phenotype could be assigned. Because sequences at frequencies below about 10^-5 were poorly captured, only a minor fraction of alloreactive clones could be mapped back to unstimulated subsets. No functional confirmation was obtained for the suppressive function of proliferating Tregs from siplizumab cultures.

In the germline V gene, CDR1 corresponds to SGDLS and CDR2 to YYNGEE. Trimming removed 1 base from V and 0 bases from J, leaving 5 bases between the germline ends. Reading from cysteine to phenylalanine, the CDR3 counts 15 amino acids. Kept here is only the CDR3 DNA, which spans 45 bases and is read in frame from base 1. Notes on this clone: The antigen this receptor binds is unknown. Per-base quality was not reported, and no clone a single base away is much larger than it. The identical CDR3 is also encoded by other nucleotide sequences in the sample.

Preparation of the library involved the immunoSEQ multiplex PCR assay. Each sample had some 9.7 x 10^4 TCR templates assayed by the deep sequencing platform. Genomic DNA extracted from sorted T cells was used for TCRbeta CDR3 sequencing. The published analysis was carried out like this. The R programming language was used for clonal analysis of the TCRbeta CDR3 data. Comparing unstimulated samples against CFSE-low samples taken after the reaction was how alloreactive CD4+ and CD8+ clones were defined. Alloreactive CD4+ clones were assigned to regulatory or non-regulatory origin by matching sequences to sorted unstimulated Treg and non-Treg repertoires. TCRdb holds this immuneACCESS table with in-frame rearrangements only. Some clones are missing; in checked studies, unresolved V genes explain under half, and the rest has no known cause. D and trimming come from the DNA, and the V and J calls and clone size come from that table. Across this sample there are more than 85,000 clones, with about 94% seen only once. The ten largest clones add up to roughly 1% of the sample.

Sorted unstimulated T cells and proliferating T cells recovered from mixed lymphocyte reactions were subjected to TCRbeta CDR3 sequencing. Fresh whole blood from more than 8 HLA-typed healthy donors was used as the source from which PBMCs were isolated. The receptor chain draws on TRBV9 and TRBJ2-6; the best D guess is TRBD1, with 5 bases matching. The sequencing input was CD4+ T cells sorted from blood. This sequence was found in a human donor in good health. The nucleotide sequence is TGTGCCAGCAGCGTAACAGGCTCTGGGGCCAACGTCCTGACTTTC. It specifies CASSVTGSGANVLTF.